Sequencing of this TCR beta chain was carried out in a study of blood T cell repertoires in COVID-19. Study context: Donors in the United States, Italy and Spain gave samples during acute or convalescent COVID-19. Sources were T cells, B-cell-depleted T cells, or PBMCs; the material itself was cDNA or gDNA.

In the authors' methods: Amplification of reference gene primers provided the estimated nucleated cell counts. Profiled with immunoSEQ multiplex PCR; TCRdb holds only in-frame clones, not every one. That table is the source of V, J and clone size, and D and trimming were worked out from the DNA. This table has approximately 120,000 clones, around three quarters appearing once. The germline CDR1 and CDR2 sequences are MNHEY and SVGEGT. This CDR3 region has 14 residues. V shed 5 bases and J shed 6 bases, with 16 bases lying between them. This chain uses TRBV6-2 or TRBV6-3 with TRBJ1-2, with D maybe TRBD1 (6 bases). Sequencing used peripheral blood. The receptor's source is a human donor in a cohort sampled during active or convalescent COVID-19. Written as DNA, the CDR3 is TGTGCCAGCAGTCGGGGAACCACAGGGCATGGCTACACCTTC. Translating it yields CASSRGTTGHGYTF.